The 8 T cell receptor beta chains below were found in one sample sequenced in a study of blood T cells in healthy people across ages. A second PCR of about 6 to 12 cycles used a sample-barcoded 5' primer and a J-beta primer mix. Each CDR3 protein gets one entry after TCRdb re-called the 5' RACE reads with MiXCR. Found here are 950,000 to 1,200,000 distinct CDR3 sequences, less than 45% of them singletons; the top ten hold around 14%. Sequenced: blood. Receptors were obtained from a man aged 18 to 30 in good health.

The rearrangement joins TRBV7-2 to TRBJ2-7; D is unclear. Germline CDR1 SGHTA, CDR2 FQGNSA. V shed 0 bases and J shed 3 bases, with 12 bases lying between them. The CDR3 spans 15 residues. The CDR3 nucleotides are TGTGCCAGCAGCTTAGCATCAGCAGACCTCTACGAGCAGTACTTC. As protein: CASSLASADLYEQYF.

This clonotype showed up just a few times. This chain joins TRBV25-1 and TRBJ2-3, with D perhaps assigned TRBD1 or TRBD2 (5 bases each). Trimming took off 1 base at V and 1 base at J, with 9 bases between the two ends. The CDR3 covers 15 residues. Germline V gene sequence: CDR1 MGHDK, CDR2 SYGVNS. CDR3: CASSESGSGTDTQYF. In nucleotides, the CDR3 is TGTGCCAGCAGTGAATCAGGGAGTGGCACAGATACGCAGTATTTT.

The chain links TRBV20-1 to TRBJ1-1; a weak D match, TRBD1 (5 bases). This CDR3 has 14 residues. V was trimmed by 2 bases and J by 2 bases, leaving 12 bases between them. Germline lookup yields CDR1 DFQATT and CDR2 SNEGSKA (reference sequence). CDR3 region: CSARLGTANTEAFF. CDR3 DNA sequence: TGCAGTGCTAGACTCGGGACTGCCAACACTGAAGCTTTCTTT.

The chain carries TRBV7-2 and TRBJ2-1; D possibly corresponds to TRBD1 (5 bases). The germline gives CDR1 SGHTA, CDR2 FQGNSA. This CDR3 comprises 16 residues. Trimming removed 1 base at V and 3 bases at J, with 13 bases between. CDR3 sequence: CASSLGQGADYNEQFF. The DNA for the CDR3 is TGTGCCAGCAGCTTAGGGCAGGGCGCCGACTACAATGAGCAGTTCTTC.

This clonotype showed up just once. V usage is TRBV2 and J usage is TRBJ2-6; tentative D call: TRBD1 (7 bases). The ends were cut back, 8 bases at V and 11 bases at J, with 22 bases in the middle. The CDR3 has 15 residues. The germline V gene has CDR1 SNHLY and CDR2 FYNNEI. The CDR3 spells CASRGGPGTEDVLTF. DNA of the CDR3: TGTGCCAGCCGAGGGGGGCCTGGGACAGAGGACGTCCTGACTTTC.

As DNA, the CDR3 is TGCAGTGCTACCCGACAGAGCTCCTATAATTCACCCCTCCACTTT. Protein product: CSATRQSSYNSPLHF. The chain has TRBV20-1 and TRBJ1-6; D perhaps matches TRBD1 (5 bases). V was shortened by 4 bases and J by 0 bases, with 10 bases between the two germline ends. Germline-derived CDR1 and CDR2 are DFQATT and SNEGSKA (reference sequence). The CDR3 sequence is 15 residues long.

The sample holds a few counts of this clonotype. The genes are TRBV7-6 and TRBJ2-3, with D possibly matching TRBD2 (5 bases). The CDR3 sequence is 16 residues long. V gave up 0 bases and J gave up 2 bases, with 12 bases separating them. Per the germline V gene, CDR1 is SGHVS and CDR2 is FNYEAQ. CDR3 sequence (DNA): TGTGCCAGCAGCTTAGCAGGAGGTACTCTCACAGATACGCAGTATTTT. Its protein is CASSLAGGTLTDTQYF.

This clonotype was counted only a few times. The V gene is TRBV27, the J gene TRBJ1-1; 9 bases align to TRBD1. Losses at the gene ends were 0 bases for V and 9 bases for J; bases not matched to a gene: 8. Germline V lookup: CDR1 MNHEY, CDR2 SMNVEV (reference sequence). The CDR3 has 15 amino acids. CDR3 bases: TGTGCCAGCAGTTTATCAACCACAGGGGGCAGTCAAGCTTTCTTT. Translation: CASSLSTTGGSQAFF.